This T cell receptor beta chain originates from a study of T cell responses to AZD1222 COVID-19 vaccine listed by TCRdb under 2021. Study-wide context: A total of 230 to 250 trial participants underwent TCR sequencing, of whom about 210 received two doses of AZD1222 and around 25 received two doses of the MenACWY control vaccine. Enrollment into the trials was organized by age into subgroups of 18-55, 56-69 and 70-plus years, and those subgroups contained roughly 140, 27 and 60 TCR-sequenced participants, respectively. The full study reports these points: CD4 TCRs associated with the vaccine covered the entire spike protein, and the dominant responses were in regions 160-218 and 743-854. Reportedly, almost half of the unique spike-specific TCRs recognized epitopes lying outside the regions that are mutated in the B.1.351 and B.1.1.7 variants. Only five to seven AZD1222 recipients were SARS-CoV-2 seropositive at baseline, limiting conclusions about previously exposed vaccinees. Most participants were white British and females outnumbered males, and the authors suggested that clonal diversity may have been underestimated. Spike-specific TCR breadth and depth rose significantly after two AZD1222 doses compared with day 0 and with MenACWY recipients. No day 14 peak-response samples were available, so repertoires were characterized only after the peak T cell response. In the small 56-69-year group, the increase in depth fell short of significance, most likely because of low power.

CDR1 is given as MNHEY and CDR2 as SVGAGI, both from the germline V gene. From the cysteine through the phenylalanine, the CDR3 covers 13 amino acids. Only the CDR3 DNA stays, 39 bases, in frame from base 1. From V the trimming removes 7 bases and from J it removes 0 bases, while the gene matches leave 2 bases of the junction unaccounted for. In the paper's terms, the time point label means: baseline before first vaccination. The meaning of the sample's treatment or condition label: meningococcal conjugate vaccine given as trial control. Vaccinee samples came from UK trials COV001 and COV002, including a single-blind randomized controlled phase 2/3 trial of AZD1222 (ChAdOx1 nCoV-19) in healthy adults. For TCRbeta chain sequencing, PBMC samples from trial participants were taken at day 0 and at day 28 after the second dose. A remark on this clone: Its antigen remains undetermined. Base qualities are not recorded, but no much larger clone differs from it by a single base.

The CDR3 regions of human TCRbeta chains were subjected to immunosequencing. In the paper's pipeline: Repertoire TCRs were matched against a reference library of SARS-CoV-2-specific TCRs generated with the MIRA antigen-specificity platform. Breadth meant the fraction of unique TCRs that were SARS-CoV-2-associated, whereas depth meant the fraction of total T cells that were SARS-CoV-2-associated. Using the MIRA data, each spike-specific TCR was assigned both to the spike region to which the TCR was reactive and to a CD4 or CD8 class. Log10-transformed breadth and depth values were compared by one-way ANOVA with Sidak's multiple comparisons tests. This is the immuneACCESS table as TCRdb keeps it, with only in-frame sequences that have V and J called. A part of the clones is gone; compared with another copy, unresolved V genes explain less than half, and the rest is unexplained. The DNA was the basis for D and trimming; V, J and clone size are from that table. The table for this sample lists tens of thousands of clones; 90% to 95% of them were counted only once. Roughly 4.5% of the sample rests with the top ten.

This receptor was identified in an adult in good health. Specimen: peripheral blood, collected on day 0 of MenACWY control vaccination. The chain links TRBV6-5 with TRBJ2-5; TRBD2 aligns with 7 central bases. The DNA reads as follows: TGTGCCAGCACTAGCGGATACCAAGAGACCCAGTACTTC. Translated, this gives CASTSGYQETQYF.